The 8 T cell receptor beta chains presented below share a single source sample, sequenced in a study of T cell clonality in common variable immunodeficiency. The study, taken as a whole, reports: Fewer deletions and N-nucleotide insertions were reportedly seen in common variable immunodeficiency TCR beta sequences.

Libraries were prepared by immunoSEQ multiplex PCR; TCRdb keeps only in-frame clonotypes and omits some of them. The sample has roughly 3,600 clones, none seen only once. What these receptors recognize is not known. The sequenced sample consisted of peripheral blood mononuclear cells. The source of these receptors is a human donor with common variable immunodeficiency.

This clone was detected a few times. The CDR3 is CASSWGGEQYF. The sequenced part of the CDR3 DNA is TGTGCCAGCAGCTGGGGGGGCGAG. This rearrangement joins TRBV7-9 to TRBJ2-7; 7 nucleotides agree with TRBD2. The read stops 3 residues short of the end of the CDR3; the missing end is completed from the germline J gene. Germline V lookup: CDR1 SEHNR, CDR2 FQNEAQ (reference sequence). The CDR3 has 11 residues. J lost 6 bases, V lost 4 bases, and 0 bases had no gene match. Full variable domain (missing parts from reference TRBV7-9 and TRBJ2-7): DTGVSQNPRHKITKRGQNVTFRCDPISEHNRLYWYRQTLGQGPEFLTYFQNEAQLEKSRLLSDRFSAERPKGSFSTLEIQRTEQGDSAMYLCASSWGGEQYFGPGTRLTVT.

About this clone: Sequencing ends 3 residues short of the CDR3 end; the germline J gene provides the rest. The chain has TRBV7-9 and TRBJ1-5; weak D call: TRBD1 (5 bases). The V end was cut by 6 bases, the J end by 1 base, with 10 bases between. The CDR3 has 14 amino acids. CDR1 is SEHNR, CDR2 FQNEAQ, per germline (reference sequence). This CDR3 is CASSTYRSNQPQHF. The CDR3 DNA, read in part, is TGTGCCAGCAGTACGTACAGGAGCAATCAGCCC.

The CDR3 DNA, read in part, is TGTGCCAGCTCACCACGCGGCAGGGGCAATGAAAAA. The encoded protein is CASSPRGRGNEK. The full CDR3 protein reads CASSPRGRGNEKLFF. The chain recombines TRBV18 with TRBJ1-4; possible D gene TRBD1, 6 bases. The read stops 3 residues short of the end of the CDR3; the missing end is completed from the germline J gene. Germline assignment: CDR1 KGHSH and CDR2 LQKENI. The CDR3 extends over 15 amino acids. V lost 1 base and J 5 bases, leaving 11 bases between the germline ends. The complete variable domain, with remaining parts taken from reference TRBV18 and TRBJ1-4, reads NAGVMQNPRHLVRRRGQEARLRCSPMKGHSHVYWYRQLPEEGLKFMVYLQKENIIDESGMPKERFSAEFPKEGPSILRIQQVVRGDSAAYFCASSPRGRGNEKLFFGSGTQLSVL.

In the case of this clone: The CDR3 extends 3 residues past the end of the read, so its final part is completed from the germline J gene. The genes are TRBV19 and TRBJ1-1, with a possible D match to TRBD1 (6 bases). This CDR3 comprises 16 residues. Germline assignment: CDR1 LNHDA and CDR2 SQIVND (reference sequence). The ends were cut back, 5 bases at V and 5 bases at J, with 21 bases in the middle. This chain's CDR3 is CASSPTPQGIVTEAFF. The sequenced CDR3 bases are TGTGCCAGTAGTCCCACCCCACAGGGAATAGTAACTGAA.

At least ten counts were recorded for this clone. From the germline J gene comes the end of the CDR3, since the read stops 3 residues before it. The chain has TRBV18 and TRBJ2-1; the match to TRBD1 covers 7 bases. The germline gives CDR1 KGHSH, CDR2 LQKENI. The V gene end was trimmed by 3 bases and the J gene end by 6 bases; junction bases not matched to a gene: 11. The CDR3 is 16 residues long. The CDR3 reads CASSPNSRQGANEQFF. The CDR3 DNA, read in part, is TGTGCCAGCTCACCGAACTCCCGACAGGGTGCCAATGAG.

Of note for this clone: The read finishes 3 residues shy of the CDR3 end, and the germline J gene is used to complete it. The chain links TRBV11-2 to TRBJ2-3; D call uncertain. Per germline, CDR1 SGHAT and CDR2 FQNNGV. V lost 1 base to trimming and J lost 0 bases, with 8 bases between them. This CDR3 region has 15 residues. The CDR3 spells CASSLVWLSTDTQYF. The CDR3 bases that were read are TGTGCCAGCAGCTTAGTATGGCTTAGCACAGATACG.

This clone came up a few times. The observed sequence ends 3 residues before the CDR3 terminus, with the missing tail filled in from the germline J gene. This chain links TRBV7-9 with TRBJ1-1; maybe TRBD1 (5 bases). V gave up 3 bases and J gave up 7 bases, with 6 bases separating them. Germline V gene sequence: CDR1 SEHNR, CDR2 FQNEAQ (reference sequence). This CDR3 contains 11 residues. CDR3 DNA (partial): TGTGCCAGCAGCTTCGGGGGTGAA. This codes for CASSFGGE. The CDR3 in its entirety is CASSFGGEAFF.

Details on this clone: Sequencing ends 3 residues short of the CDR3 end; the germline J gene provides the rest. The V gene is TRBV18, the J gene TRBJ1-1; 7 bases match TRBD1. The germline gives CDR1 KGHSH, CDR2 LQKENI. V gave up 3 bases and J gave up 0 bases; unmatched junction bases: 7. The CDR3 loop spans 16 amino acids. The CDR3 DNA, read in part, is TGTGCCAGCTCACCTAAGGCAGGGGGGATGAACACTGAA. This encodes CASSPKAGGMNTE. Given in full, the CDR3 is CASSPKAGGMNTEAFF.